The present T cell receptor beta chain was sequenced within a study of cytomegalovirus exposure and HLA in healthy donors (dated by TCRdb to about 2017). Regarding the complete study: An earlier analysis of 587 of the donors reported 250 to 350 Gb of sequence data and 117 million unique TCR beta sequences obtained from around 170 million T cells. An early release that covered roughly 600 HLA-typed donors contained approximately 320 gigabases of sequencing data and roughly 84 million unique TCR sequences. Among the roughly 370 genotyped donors, under 90% belonged to the genetic ancestry cluster associated with self-reported Caucasian donors. The study aimed to test whether signatures of past pathogen exposure could be identified by cataloging public T cell receptors. The study profiled the T cell repertoires of around 700 subjects by immunosequencing and related them to cytomegalovirus serostatus. A separate validation cohort of more than 100 different subjects was used in addition to the approximately 700-subject first cohort. High-throughput TCR immunosequencing, statistical association of individual TCRs with disease status, and machine learning were combined to predict cytomegalovirus infection status. A later analysis re-examined previously published TCR beta repertoires from more than 650 donors and added high-resolution HLA genotyping to investigate patterns of TCR occurrence. The later analysis used no new phenotypic data to find candidate immune exposures, relying instead on TCR beta sequences and their occurrence across donors. An earlier analysis of about 620 of the donors applied high-throughput TCR beta sequencing to assess whether each TCR beta V gene segment acted as functional or pseudogenic. Donor age, sex, ethnicity and CMV serostatus were compiled together with the repertoire data. Genome-wide SNP genotypes for about 55% of the 666 donors were used in a later genetic analysis, which treated that subset as a discovery cohort. All discovery cohort repertoires had been generated on a single sequencing platform. Both class I and class II loci were covered by HLA typing, at four-digit resolution. The number of typed donors differed by locus: about 629-630 for A, B, C, DRB1 and DQB1; 500 to 550 for DQA1; over 600 for DPA1; and roughly 450 for DPB1. Four to six DR-DQ haplotypes were handled as single units for association and clustering, since linkage in the cohort was strong. Across roughly 420 genotyped donors of the cohort, an average of roughly 200,000 unique TCR beta nucleotide sequences per donor were sequenced, and 15% to 20% of those sequences were non-productive.

The CDR3 runs 16 residues from the cysteine to the phenylalanine. The kept DNA is CDR3 alone, 48 bases in frame from the first base. Looking up the germline V gene (reference sequence) yields CDR1 SEHNR and CDR2 FQNEAQ. What the work shows at the level of the full study, not this receptor alone: Specific HLA alleles were associated with 18,000 or so TCR beta sequences at a false discovery rate of 0.05 in a later analysis. In both the original and validation cohorts, the classifier was reported to diagnose cytomegalovirus status with high specificity and sensitivity. In an earlier analysis of several hundred of the donors, most TCR beta V segments were observed in productive rearrangements about 87% or about 30% of the time, broadly matching IMGT annotations. Correlated functional status among segregating V segments might reflect linkage disequilibrium, but an unknown experimental factor could not be ruled out. In the study, around 150 TCR beta chains were listed as associated with cytomegalovirus. A later analysis found that HLA-associated TCR beta chains were more clonally expanded and had lower generation probabilities than equally common non-associated chains. In a later analysis, several top co-occurrence clusters were reported to appear linked to parvovirus B19, influenza, CMV and Epstein-Barr virus. Strong co-occurrence of HLA alleles, especially DR and DQ, made assigning TCR associations to individual alleles difficult. In vitro tests confirmed that a few of the cytomegalovirus-associated TCR beta chains recognize cytomegalovirus antigens. Some IMGT-functional V segments, including TRBV6-2 and TRBV6-3, could not be distinguished by the 87-base-pair reads and were therefore excluded. In a later analysis, the rate of TCR association differed among HLA loci, with DRB1 alleles having the most associated TCRs and HLA-C alleles having the fewest. HLA typing was unavailable for some donors at each locus, so association tests used only the typed subset. According to the authors, the approach could potentially be generalized to other disease states and immunological phenotypes. The cohort was sequenced for TCR beta chains only, and without alpha or paired-chain data the features that could be detected were limited. In a later analysis, most CMV-associated TCR beta chains were found to appear HLA-restricted, with HLA associations seemingly driven largely by CMV exposure. The only immune exposure information available for the cohort was CMV serostatus. The presence/absence analyses assumed that sequencing depth was roughly uniform across donors, and that assumption may not be true. Because counts were too low, around 18 rarely observed V segments, including chromosome 9 orphons, were left out of the earlier analysis of 587 of the donors. V-gene and J-gene trimming of TCR beta chains was associated with a missense DCLRE1C variant in a later genetic analysis, and the association was replicated in an independent cohort. A group of highly shared sequence variants was considered likely to be a technical artifact of the sequencing pipeline. A further reported finding was that TCR beta sequences accurately predicted the HLA-A and HLA-B alleles for most subjects in the first cohort. Compared with the 666-donor mean, donors in an Asian-associated ancestry cluster had fewer N-insertions in productive TCRs, according to a later genetic analysis. Across donors, most TCR sequences were observed very rarely, whereas some public TCRs were present in many individuals.

Receptor amplification or capture employed the immunoSEQ multiplex PCR assay. A mixture of 60 forward primers for TCR Vbeta segments and 13 reverse primers for TCR Jbeta segments was used in the multiplex PCR. The CDR3 region of rearranged TCR beta genes was amplified from genomic DNA with a multiplex PCR assay. The amplified TCR beta libraries were sequenced on the Illumina HiSeq System as 87-base-pair reads. In the paper's pipeline: In a later analysis, 70 million to 95 million unique TCR beta chains were counted across the 500 to 850 repertoires, and approximately 11 million of these chains were shared by at least two donors. To remove PCR and sequencing errors, raw reads were error-corrected and collapsed into unique sequences using a nearest-neighbor algorithm that merged closely related sequences. V, D and J gene segments were assigned by aligning CDR3 sequences to IMGT reference sequences. For a sequence to be retained, a match of at least six nucleotides to both a V gene segment and a J gene segment was required. Rearrangements were called productive when the CDR3 lacked stop codons and stayed in frame with V and J; all others were non-productive. CDR3 was defined by IMGT convention, running from the second conserved V-encoded cysteine to the conserved J-encoded phenylalanine. In an earlier analysis of roughly 580 of the donors, sequences lacking an unambiguous match to a single V gene segment were excluded. In an earlier analysis of a few hundred of the donors, a V segment was called functional when productive rearrangements were above 56.7%, and segregating when the standard deviation between donors exceeded 5%. A statistical classification framework was built for diagnosing cytomegalovirus status from the catalog of TCR beta chain sequences. In a later analysis, TCR nucleotide sequences were compared against IMGT/GENE-DB human TR gene sequences so that V and J genes could be assigned. Using the TCRdist pipeline, a later analysis assigned CDR3 sequences along with most-parsimonious VDJ recombination scenarios. In a later analysis, each TCR beta chain was defined by its CDR3 amino acid sequence together with its V-gene family, and reads without a unique V-gene family were excluded. A later analysis removed 500 to 650 highly shared, low-generation-probability nucleotide sequences to deal with suspected cross-contamination and a sequencing artifact. A later analysis calculated a clonal expansion index for each public chain from normalized within-repertoire ranks of inferred template counts. In a later analysis, generation probabilities were computed with a VDJ recombination model fitted to out-of-frame rearrangements, and the resulting probabilities were checked against IGoR. In a later analysis, hypergeometric tests were used to score TCR-TCR, TCR-HLA and TCR-CMV co-occurrence, with a repertoire-size bias correction applied to TCR pairs. False discovery rates were estimated in a later analysis by permuting HLA or CMV assignments 20 times. In a later analysis, co-occurring TCRs were grouped using DBSCAN, and TCRdist sequence similarity was added for clustering within HLA-allele-positive subsets. Co-occurrence clustering excluded repertoires with fewer than 30,000 or more than 120,000 public chains, plus five with anomalous nucleotide sharing. As stored in TCRdb, this immuneACCESS dataset retains in-frame rearrangements with V and J assigned. A fraction of the clones does not appear; measured against another copy, unresolved V genes explain less than half of the discrepancy, and the remainder lacks a known reason. That table is the source of V, J and clone size, and D and trimming were worked out from the DNA. Here the sample has some 150,000 clones; around 79% occur a single time. The top ten hold just under 6.5% of the sample.

Regarding this clone: Its antigen specificity is not known. The germline gene is not matched at one end of the junction; a read error may be the cause.

The cohort comprised 710 or so healthy bone marrow donors. Cohort members were all nominally healthy when sampled, although unrecorded immune exposures were likely present. The donor was CMV seropositive and belonged to the group of 250 to 300 seropositive cohort members. A peripheral blood sample was provided by each donor, and peripheral blood mononuclear cells were used for TCR beta sequencing. Genomic DNA extraction from the blood cell samples was performed with the Qiagen DNeasy Blood Extraction Kit. Sequencing was carried out using PBMCs. The receptor chain draws on TRBV7-9 and TRBJ1-4, with TRBD1 perhaps the D gene, on 5 matching bases. The sequence was obtained from a man aged 45-65 years in good health and CMV-seropositive. The bases read TGTTCCAGCAGCTTAGGGCAGGGTTCGAGAGACGAAAAACTGTTTTTT. This gives the protein CSSSLGQGSRDEKLFF.